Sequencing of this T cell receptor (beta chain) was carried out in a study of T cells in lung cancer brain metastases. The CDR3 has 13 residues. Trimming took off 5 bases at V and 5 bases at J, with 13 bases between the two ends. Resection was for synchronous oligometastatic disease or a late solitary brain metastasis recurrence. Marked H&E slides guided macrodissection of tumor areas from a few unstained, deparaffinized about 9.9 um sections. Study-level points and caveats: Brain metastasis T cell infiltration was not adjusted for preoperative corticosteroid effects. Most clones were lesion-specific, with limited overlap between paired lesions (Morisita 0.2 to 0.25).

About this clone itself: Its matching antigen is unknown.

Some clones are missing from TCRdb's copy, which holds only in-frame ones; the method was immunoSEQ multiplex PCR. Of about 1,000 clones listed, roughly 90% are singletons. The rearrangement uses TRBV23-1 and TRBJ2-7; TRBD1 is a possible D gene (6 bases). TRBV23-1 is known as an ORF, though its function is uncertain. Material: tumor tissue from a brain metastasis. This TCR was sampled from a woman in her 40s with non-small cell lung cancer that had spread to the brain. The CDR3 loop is CASSGYRAHEQYF. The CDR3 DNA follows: TGCGCCAGCAGTGGTTACAGGGCCCACGAGCAGTACTTC.